This TCR beta chain was sequenced during a study of T cells in Graves' hyperthyroidism and ophthalmopathy. Study-wide results and caveats: Ophthalmopathy was separated from stable hyperthyroidism by a 13 V-J model. Peripheral blood also featured most of the thyroid clonotypes expanded above 0.001.

Researchers barred patients who had uncontrolled infection, other autoimmune disease, pregnancy or lactation. Diagnoses rested on clinical symptoms, serum thyroxine and TRAb, thyroid ultrasound and orbital computed tomography. Amplification of TCR beta CDR3 regions used RNA as the template. The TCR CDR3 was amplified in a first-round RT-PCR using the HTBI primer set. TCRdb itself ran the multiplex PCR reads through MiXCR, one entry per CDR3 protein. The table shows some 340,000 distinct CDR3 sequences, with roughly an eighth occurring only once. The CDR3 length is 15 residues. V trimming: 4 bases; J trimming: 5 bases; junction bases outside the gene matches: 6. Per germline, CDR1 MDHEN and CDR2 SYDVKM. Ten or more counts support this clonotype. Its antigen is currently unknown.

Sequencing input: blood. The sequence derives from a woman aged 40 to 49 with Graves' ophthalmopathy. V and J are TRBV28 and TRBJ2-5; TRBD2 aligns across 11 bases. In DNA, the CDR3 is TGTGCCAGCAGTTCCCGACTAGCGGGAACGGAGACCCAGTACTTC. This encodes CASSSRLAGTETQYF. The variable domain in full, completed from reference TRBV28 and TRBJ2-5, reads DVKVTQSSRYLVKRTGEKVFLECVQDMDHENMFWYRQDPGLGLRLIYFSYDVKMKEKGDIPEGYSVSREKKERFSLILESASTNQTSMYLCASSSRLAGTETQYFGPGTRLLVL.